The rows below give T cell receptor beta chains drawn from one sample of a study of shared clonotypes between healthy human individuals. TCRdb keeps only in-frame clones here, not all; method: immunoSEQ multiplex PCR. The data show 2 million to 2.5 million clones, 80% to 95% seen once. Sequenced: naive CD4+ T cells from PBMCs. The receptors come from a young man in good health. Some clones in this sample may be carry-over from other donors' samples. CDR3s include the opening cysteine and the closing phenylalanine or tryptophan. Each record gives: V gene, D gene, J gene, clone size, CDR3 DNA, CDR3 protein. A D gene is named only where the DNA matches it firmly. Not all rows give a size; the values are once, few, many and, for expanded clones, a class.

V: TRBV11-2; D: -; J: TRBJ2-1; size: -; DNA: TGTGCCAGCAGCTTATCTCCGGGGCCCTACAATGAGCAGTTCTTC; CDR3: CASSLSPGPYNEQFF
V: TRBV18; D: -; J: TRBJ1-1; size: -; DNA: TGTGCCAGCTCACAGGGGGTGAACACTGAAGCTTTCTTT; CDR3: CASSQGVNTEAFF
V: TRBV4-2; D: -; J: TRBJ2-2; size: -; DNA: TGTGCCAGCAACCCCCGGCCACTATCGACCGGGGAGCTGTTTTTT; CDR3: CASNPRPLSTGELFF
V: TRBV7-6; D: -; J: TRBJ1-1; size: -; DNA: TGTGCCAGCAGCTTAGTGGGGGCCCGGAACACTGAAGCTTTCTTT; CDR3: CASSLVGARNTEAFF
V: TRBV7-3; D: TRBD2; J: TRBJ2-1; size: once; DNA: TGTGCCAGCAGCTCCGAACCCCCCGGGACTAGCGGGAGAAATGAGCAGTTCTTC; CDR3: CASSSEPPGTSGRNEQFF
V: TRBV30; D: -; J: TRBJ2-3; size: -; DNA: TGTGCCTGGAGTGGGCTAGCTCAAAGGATAGATACGCAGTATTTT; CDR3: CAWSGLAQRIDTQYF
V: TRBV6-6; D: -; J: TRBJ1-2; size: -; DNA: TGTGCCAGCAGTTACTCAGGGGACTATGGCTACACCTTC; CDR3: CASSYSGDYGYTF
V: TRBV18; D: TRBD2; J: TRBJ2-1; size: -; DNA: TGTGCCAGCTCACCACCGGGGCGGACTAGCGGGACCCCCCATGAGCAGTTCTTC; CDR3: CASSPPGRTSGTPHEQFF
V: TRBV4-1; D: -; J: TRBJ1-5; size: -; DNA: TGCGCCAGCAGCCAACTCCACAGGGGCAATCAGCCCCAGCATTTT; CDR3: CASSQLHRGNQPQHF
V: TRBV27; D: -; J: TRBJ2-5; size: once; DNA: TGTGCCAGCAGTTTAGAGGGCAGTGGGACCCAGTACTTC; CDR3: CASSLEGSGTQYF
V: TRBV15; D: -; J: TRBJ2-1; size: -; DNA: TGTGCCACCAGCCTCATGACAGTCCACCTCCCCACCTACAATGAGCAGTTCTTC; CDR3: CATSLMTVHLPTYNEQFF
V: TRBV19; D: -; J: TRBJ1-1; size: -; DNA: TGTGCCACTCATTACGGGGGTCTGAACACTGAAGCTTTCTTT; CDR3: CATHYGGLNTEAFF
V: TRBV5-1; D: -; J: TRBJ2-3; size: once; DNA: TGCGCCAGCAGCTTGGCCCTGACAGACACAGATACGCAGTATTTT; CDR3: CASSLALTDTDTQYF
V: TRBV14; D: -; J: TRBJ2-5; size: -; DNA: TGTGCCAGCAGCCACGTACAAGAGACCCAGTACTTC; CDR3: CASSHVQETQYF
V: TRBV18; D: TRBD2; J: TRBJ2-1; size: -; DNA: TGTGCCAGCTCAGCTAGGACTAGCGGGAGCCAAACCCTCTCCTACAATGAGCAGTTCTTC; CDR3: CASSARTSGSQTLSYNEQFF
V: TRBV27; D: TRBD2; J: TRBJ2-3; size: -; DNA: TGTGCCAGCAGTTTTTGGGCGGGAGTCACAGATACGCAGTATTTT; CDR3: CASSFWAGVTDTQYF